This T cell receptor (beta chain) came from a study of blood T cell repertoires in COVID-19. Study at large: PBMCs, B-cell-depleted T cells, or T cells were the source of the cDNA or gDNA that made up the material.

This table comes from immunoSEQ multiplex PCR, and its TCRdb copy is limited to in-frame clones, with some not included. The sample records about 100,000 clones, approximately 91% being singletons. There are 14 residues in the CDR3. CDR1 is MNHNY, CDR2 SVGAGI, per germline (reference sequence). The V end lost 7 bases, the J end lost 4 bases, and 16 bases lay between the germline ends. The sample comprised peripheral blood. The chain employs TRBV6-6 and TRBJ1-2, with a tentative D call TRBD1 (6 bases). The source of this sequence is a man aged 50-59 years with active COVID-19. CDR3 bases: TGTGCCAGCACCCCCCCAGGGGCCTCCTATGGCTACACCTTC. The encoded protein is CASTPPGASYGYTF.